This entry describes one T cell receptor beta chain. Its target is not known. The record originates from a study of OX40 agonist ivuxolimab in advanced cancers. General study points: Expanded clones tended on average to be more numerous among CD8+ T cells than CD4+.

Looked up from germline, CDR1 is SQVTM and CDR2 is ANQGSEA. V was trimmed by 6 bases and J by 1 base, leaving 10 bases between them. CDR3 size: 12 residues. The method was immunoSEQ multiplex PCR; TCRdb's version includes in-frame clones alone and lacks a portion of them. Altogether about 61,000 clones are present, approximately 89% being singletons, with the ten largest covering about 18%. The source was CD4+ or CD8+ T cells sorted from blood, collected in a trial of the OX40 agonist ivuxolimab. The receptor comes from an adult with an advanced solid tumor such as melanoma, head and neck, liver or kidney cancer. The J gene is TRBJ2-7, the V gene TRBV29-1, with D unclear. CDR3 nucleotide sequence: TGCAGCGTGAAGACATCGTCCTACGAGCAGTACTTC. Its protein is CSVKTSSYEQYF.